This T cell receptor (beta chain) emerged from a study of PD-1 blockade in classical Hodgkin lymphoma. Libraries were prepared by immunoSEQ multiplex PCR; TCRdb keeps only in-frame clonotypes and omits some of them. The table includes about 39,000 clones, around 70% detected once. Brentuximab vedotin exposure varied, and every patient relapsed after autologous stem cell transplantation. Germline V CDR1 and CDR2: SQVTM, ANQGSEA. CDR3 size: 12 residues. V dropped 4 bases and J dropped 6 bases, with 12 bases sitting between them. This receptor was obtained from a human donor with classical Hodgkin lymphoma. The chain is built from TRBV29-1 and TRBJ1-2; D is perhaps TRBD1 (5 bases). The sequenced sample was peripheral blood mononuclear cells (PBMCs), obtained before the second cycle of nivolumab. CDR3 residues: CSVAGSGDGYTF. The CDR3 bases are TGCAGCGTTGCGGGGTCGGGGGATGGCTACACCTTC.